This T cell receptor (beta chain) was identified in a study of blood T cell repertoires in COVID-19. V lost 2 bases and J 1 base, leaving 10 bases between the germline ends. The CDR3 has 14 residues. The germline V gene has CDR1 SGHDT and CDR2 YYEEEE. TCRdb's table, derived via immunoSEQ multiplex PCR, lists solely in-frame clones and lacks some. This sample has 130,000 or so clones, with about 83% found just once. This TCR derives from a woman between 50 and 59 years old with acute COVID-19. What was sequenced was PBMCs or T cells enriched from blood (not recorded which). The chain recombines TRBV5-6 with TRBJ2-7; D is undetermined. Here the CDR3 reads CASSFPARSYEQYF. For the CDR3, the DNA is TGTGCCAGCAGCTTTCCAGCGAGGTCCTACGAGCAGTACTTC.